These T cell receptor beta chains were read from a single sample in a study of CXCR3-negative and CXCR3-positive naive CD8 T cells. From its re-call of the 5' RACE reads, TCRdb lists each CDR3 protein once, without DNA. The clone table shows 100,000 to 150,000 distinct CDR3 sequences, with the ten largest holding 0.4% to 0.45%. Material for sequencing was naive CXCR3+ CD8+ T cells from blood. The origin of the receptors is a human donor in good health. Some clones in this sample may be carry-over from other donors' samples. The CDR3 runs from the conserved cysteine through the conserved F or W.

V gene	J gene	CDR3 protein
TRBV27	TRBJ2-1	CASSNGGGEQFF
TRBV29-1	TRBJ2-7	CSVVSGNEQYF
TRBV7-9	TRBJ2-1	CASSRTGVLNEQFF
TRBV7-9	TRBJ2-7	CASSWGTTDEQYF
TRBV4-1	TRBJ2-1	CASSAGMNNEQFF
TRBV5-6	TRBJ2-7	CASSLYTGTEQYF
TRBV12-3/TRBV12-4	TRBJ2-1	CASSFGVHEQFF
TRBV6-2/TRBV6-3	TRBJ1-2	CASSWTGGAYGYTF
TRBV27	TRBJ2-3	CASSLRGLGMDTQYF
TRBV7-6	TRBJ2-1	CASCFRGRDLNEQFF
TRBV15	TRBJ1-5	CATSRGLNQPQHF
TRBV6-2/TRBV6-3	TRBJ1-2	CASSYSSRQGIYRIDYGYTF
TRBV12-3/TRBV12-4	TRBJ1-1	CASSQGQTTEAFF
TRBV18	TRBJ2-7	CASSPVGTGNSEQYF
TRBV19	TRBJ2-3	CASSIDRDSADTQYF
TRBV7-7	TRBJ2-3	CASSQGGTASTDTQYF
TRBV7-6	TRBJ2-5	CASRKSKDGHPQETQYF
TRBV7-8	TRBJ2-3	CASSSLGRTDTQYF
TRBV4-3	TRBJ2-1	CASSQESGFLTSEQFF
TRBV4-3	TRBJ2-7	CASSQGTSMSSYEQYF
TRBV18	TRBJ2-7	CASSPSGQGYEQYF
TRBV2	TRBJ1-5	CASSDFRENQPQHF
TRBV28	TRBJ2-5	CASSLSPGGAETQYF
TRBV6-5	TRBJ1-6	CASSYGAGLGALHF
TRBV20-1	TRBJ2-1	CSARDGIEAHSYNEQFF
TRBV15	TRBJ1-2	CATSRDRVSGSYGYTF
TRBV12-3/TRBV12-4	TRBJ2-2	CASRPSDRGNTGELFF
TRBV12-3/TRBV12-4	TRBJ2-1	CASSFGAEQFF
TRBV12-3/TRBV12-4	TRBJ2-1	CASSLLEHEQFF